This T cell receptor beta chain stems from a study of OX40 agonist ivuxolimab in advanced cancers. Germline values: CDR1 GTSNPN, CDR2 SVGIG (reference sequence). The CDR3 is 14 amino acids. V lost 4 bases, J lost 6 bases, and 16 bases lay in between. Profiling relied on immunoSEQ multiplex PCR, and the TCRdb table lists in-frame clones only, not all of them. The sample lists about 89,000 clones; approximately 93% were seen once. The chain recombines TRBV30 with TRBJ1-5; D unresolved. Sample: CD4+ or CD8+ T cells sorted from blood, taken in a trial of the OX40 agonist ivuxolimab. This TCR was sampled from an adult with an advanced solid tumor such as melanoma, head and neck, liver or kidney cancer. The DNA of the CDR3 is TGTGCCTGGACTCAGCGGGGTATCAGTCAGCCCCAGCATTTT. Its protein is CAWTQRGISQPQHF. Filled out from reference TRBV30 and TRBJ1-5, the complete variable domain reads SQTIHQWPATLVQPVGSPLSLECTVEGTSNPNLYWYRQAAGRGLQLLFYSVGIGQISSEVPQNLSASRPQDRQFILSSKKLLLSDSGFYLCAWTQRGISQPQHFGDGTRLSIL.